The next 3 T cell receptor beta chains were all read from a single sample in a study of blood T cell repertoires in COVID-19. The data were produced by immunoSEQ multiplex PCR, yet TCRdb's version contains in-frame clones alone and is incomplete. This repertoire shows roughly 150,000 clones, approximately 80% found once; its top ten account for approximately 5.4%. Sequenced: PBMCs or T cells enriched from blood (not recorded which). These receptors came from a man aged 35-49 years who had recovered from COVID-19.

This chain joins TRBV19 and TRBJ1-5; no firm D call. V was clipped by 5 bases and J by 0 bases, with 14 bases between them. This CDR3 spans 16 amino acids. Germline V gives CDR1 LNHDA, CDR2 SQIVND (reference sequence). CDR3 residues: CASSARRGASNQPQHF. Here the CDR3 DNA reads TGTGCCAGTAGTGCGCGACGGGGAGCTAGCAATCAGCCCCAGCATTTT.

The chain couples TRBV18 to TRBJ1-2; D is possibly TRBD1 (6 bases). The CDR3 is 15 amino acids. The V end was cut by 4 bases, the J end by 5 bases, with 17 bases between. CDR1 and CDR2 from the germline V gene are KGHSH and LQKENI. The CDR3 protein is CASSRGQPSLYGYTF. CDR3 nucleotide sequence: TGTGCCAGCTCACGGGGGCAGCCCTCGCTTTATGGCTACACCTTC.

This clone has only a few counts. The V call is TRBV3-1 (or the pseudogene TRBV3-2), the J call TRBJ1-1; D is unclear. The germline CDR1 and CDR2 sequences are LGHDT and YNNKEL (reference sequence). The ends were cut back, 0 bases at V and 5 bases at J, with 13 bases in the middle. This CDR3 is built from 15 residues. CDR3 in amino acids: CASSQDAGILTEAFF. The CDR3 DNA follows: TGTGCCAGCAGCCAAGACGCGGGGATCTTGACTGAAGCTTTCTTT.